Presented here are 17 T cell receptor beta chains from one specimen sequenced in a study of T cell responses to AZD1222 COVID-19 vaccine (dated by TCRdb to about 2021). Sample time point, as interpreted from the label and publication: baseline before first vaccination. Library construction relied on the immunoSEQ multiplex PCR assay. TCRdb carries this immuneACCESS record with in-frame sequences only. Its versions omit some clonotypes, under half of them owing to an unresolved V gene in the studies checked, with the rest unexplained. The sample table lists approximately 92,000 clones, 86% of them with a count of one. The ten largest make up about 9.4% of the sample. The input for sequencing was peripheral blood, taken on day 0 of AZD1222 vaccination. Receptors originate from an adult in good health.

This clone was detected only a few times. J is TRBJ1-1 and V is TRBV27; D is unresolved. V lost 3 bases and J lost 7, with 9 bases in between. The CDR3 has 12 residues. Germline V gene sequence: CDR1 MNHEY, CDR2 SMNVEV (reference sequence). The CDR3 is CASSLNQLEAFF. The CDR3, as DNA: TGTGCCAGCAGTTTGAACCAGCTTGAAGCTTTCTTT.

The gene calls are TRBV19 and TRBJ2-1, with D maybe TRBD1 (6 bases). The CDR3 covers 16 residues. Trimming left V 6 bases short and J 6 bases short, with 21 bases between. Per the germline V gene, CDR1 is LNHDA and CDR2 is SQIVND (reference sequence). The CDR3 coding sequence is TGTGCCAGTAGCCCTAATAGGGGGAACGGTCCCAATGAGCAGTTCTTC. Translating it yields CASSPNRGNGPNEQFF. Full variable domain (outside the CDR3, taken from reference TRBV19 and TRBJ2-1): DGGITQSPKYLFRKEGQNVTLSCEQNLNHDAMYWYRQDPGQGLRLIYYSQIVNDFQKGDIAEGYSVSREKKESFPLTVTSAQKNPTAFYLCASSPNRGNGPNEQFFGPGTRLTVL.

The chain combines TRBV21-1 with TRBJ1-3; the table calls TRBD1, which could not be checked here. TRBV21-1 is reported as a pseudogene. This CDR3 region has 15 residues. The CDR3 reads CASSRGTGSGNTIYF. The CDR3 nucleotides are TGTGCCAGCAGCAGGGGGACAGGGTCTGGAAACACCATATATTTT.

This clone was recorded only once. In DNA, the CDR3 is TGTGCCAGCAGACCTGAACAGGGGGAATTCGGGGAGCTGTTTTTT. It encodes CASRPEQGEFGELFF. The chain links TRBV5-4 to TRBJ2-2; TRBD1 aligns across 8 bases. This CDR3 comprises 15 residues. V lost 5 bases and J lost 7; bases outside the gene matches: 10. Germline CDR1 is SGHNT and CDR2 is YYREEE (reference sequence).

V is TRBV25-1 and J is TRBJ2-2; no clear D. CDR3 size: 14 residues. V was trimmed by 3 bases and J by 3 bases, leaving 8 bases between them. The germline V gene has CDR1 MGHDK and CDR2 SYGVNS. Here the CDR3 reads CASSDELYTGELFF. The CDR3 coding sequence is TGTGCCAGCAGTGATGAGTTGTACACCGGGGAGCTGTTTTTT.

V and J are TRBV7-7 and TRBJ2-5; 11 bases map to TRBD2. Trimming at V came to 5 bases and at J to 5 bases, leaving 7 bases not matched to a gene. This CDR3 spans 15 amino acids. The germline V gene encodes CDR1 SSHAT and CDR2 FNYEAQ (reference sequence). The CDR3 here is CASSPGLAGTETQYF. CDR3 DNA sequence: TGTGCCAGCAGCCCCGGACTAGCGGGTACTGAGACCCAGTACTTC.

This rearrangement joins TRBV2 to TRBJ1-2; possible D gene TRBD1, 6 bases. V lost 4 bases, J lost 5 bases, and 14 bases lay in between. CDR3 length: 14 amino acids. Germline lookup yields CDR1 SNHLY and CDR2 FYNNEI. The CDR3 spells CASSAGQRLYGYTF. The CDR3, as DNA: TGTGCCAGCAGTGCCGGACAGAGGCTTTATGGCTACACCTTC.

The CDR3 DNA reads TGTGCCAGCAGACCGGGGGCTGGAAACACCATATATTTT. Translation: CASRPGAGNTIYF. The V and J genes are TRBV6-1 and TRBJ1-3, with D perhaps TRBD1 (5 bases). Germline CDR1 is MNHNS and CDR2 is SASEGT. The V gene lost 6 bases and the J gene lost 2 bases, with 8 bases spanning the gap. The CDR3 sequence is 13 residues long.

The chain has TRBV10-3 and TRBJ2-5, with 14 nucleotides matching TRBD2. Germline CDR1 reads ENHRY; CDR2 reads SYGVKD. Germline trimming cut 5 bases from V and 5 bases from J; bases unmatched to any gene: 10. CDR3 size: 17 residues. CDR3 protein: CAISSPGLAGVGETQYF. Written as DNA, the CDR3 is TGTGCCATCAGTTCCCCGGGACTAGCGGGAGTCGGGGAGACCCAGTACTTC.

The V gene is TRBV5-5, the J gene TRBJ2-7, with D possibly TRBD2 on 5 matching bases. Trimming removed 5 bases at V and 2 bases at J, with 11 bases between. This CDR3 region has 13 residues. The germline V gene has CDR1 SGHKS and CDR2 YYEKEE (reference sequence). CDR3 nucleotide sequence: TGTGCCAGCAGTCCCCTGGGAGCCTACGAGCAGTACTTC. Residues: CASSPLGAYEQYF.

This clone was recorded a few times. V and J are TRBV7-2 and TRBJ1-3; D unclear. V shed 1 base and J shed 0 bases, with 4 bases lying between them. CDR3 size: 14 residues. CDR1 SGHTA and CDR2 FQGNSA come from the germline V gene. The CDR3: CASSLVSSGNTIYF. The DNA of the CDR3 is TGTGCCAGCAGCTTAGTCAGCTCTGGAAACACCATATATTTT.

In this sample, this clone turned up a few times. The V call is TRBV2, the J call TRBJ2-7, with 9 bases identical to TRBD1. Germline assignment: CDR1 SNHLY and CDR2 FYNNEI. The CDR3 sequence is 13 residues long. Losses at the gene ends were 8 bases for V and 4 bases for J; bases not matched to a gene: 6. The CDR3 DNA sequence: TGTGCCAGCGGGGACAGGGTAGGGTACGAGCAGTACTTC. Amino acids: CASGDRVGYEQYF.

The CDR3 loop reads CASSYSHGGNQPQHF. The CDR3, as DNA: TGTGCCAGCAGCTATTCACACGGTGGCAATCAGCCCCAGCATTTT. The chain couples TRBV16 to TRBJ1-5; unclear D gene. V was trimmed by 5 bases and J by 2 bases, leaving 13 bases between them. CDR3 size: 15 residues. CDR1 KGHSY and CDR2 FQNENV come from the germline V gene.

DNA of the CDR3: TGTGCCAGCAGTGAGGCGTTTCTAGCGGGAGAGAACGAGCAGTACTTC. Its protein product is CASSEAFLAGENEQYF. The genes are TRBV6-1 and TRBJ2-7; 10 bases line up with TRBD2. Germline-derived CDR1 and CDR2 are MNHNS and SASEGT. Unmatched junction bases numbered 10, after V lost 3 bases and J lost 5 bases. The CDR3 sequence is 16 residues long.

The chain joins TRBV6-5 to TRBJ2-5; TRBD2 matches at 8 bases. CDR1 is MNHEY, CDR2 SVGAGI, per germline. Trimming at V came to 2 bases and at J to 5 bases, leaving 1 base not matched to a gene. This CDR3 spans 13 amino acids. The CDR3 nucleotides are TGTGCCAGCAGTTACGGACTAGCCGAGACCCAGTACTTC. This sequence encodes CASSYGLAETQYF.

The chain carries TRBV4-2 and TRBJ2-7; 7 nucleotides agree with TRBD2. The V gene's germline CDR1 is LGHNA and CDR2 YNFKEQ. The CDR3 is 15 amino acids. The V and J ends lost 0 bases and 3 bases, in that order; junction bases with no gene match: 5. The CDR3 nucleotides are TGTGCCAGCAGCCAAGATTGGAGGACTAGCTACGAGCAGTACTTC. This gives the protein CASSQDWRTSYEQYF.

V gene TRBV28 combines with J gene TRBJ2-3, with TRBD2 matching 14 bases. The V gene's germline CDR1 is MDHEN and CDR2 SYDVKM. The V segment lost 5 bases and the J segment 2 bases; nucleotides outside the gene matches: 6. The CDR3 length is 17 residues. The CDR3 reads CASSPGTSGRVTDTQYF. CDR3 coding DNA: TGTGCCAGCAGTCCAGGGACTAGCGGGAGAGTCACAGATACGCAGTATTTT.